The rows below give T cell receptor beta chains drawn from one sample of a study of blood T cell repertoires in COVID-19. The repertoire was sequenced with immunoSEQ multiplex PCR; TCRdb's copy has only in-frame clones and lacks some. Of about 100,000 clones listed, 84% were seen once; the top ten hold just under 2%. Sequencing was carried out using peripheral blood. These receptors all stem from a man between 65 and 79 years old with active or convalescent COVID-19. Each CDR3 is given with its conserved first and last residue. D genes are given only for firm matches. Clone size is not always given. Where it is, it says once, few, many or a class for expanded clones.

cdr3_nt	cdr3_aa	j_call	v_call	d_call	clone_size	cdr3_length
TGTGCCAGCAGCTCTCCCGACTTCTACGAGCAGTACTTC	CASSSPDFYEQYF	TRBJ2-7	TRBV7-6	NA	NA	13
TGTGCCAGTAGCCAACAGGGTGCGGCGGGCTACACCTTC	CASSQQGAAGYTF	TRBJ1-2	TRBV19	NA	few	13
TGTGCCAGCAGTGACAGGCCCCACTCCCTCAACACTGAAGCTTTCTTT	CASSDRPHSLNTEAFF	TRBJ1-1	TRBV6-1	NA	NA	16
TGCGCCAGCAGCCAAGACCGAGGGGAGACCCAGTACTTC	CASSQDRGETQYF	TRBJ2-5	TRBV4-3	NA	NA	13
TGTGCCAGCAGCTTAGCCTTCGGGACAGGGGGTTCCTACGAGCAGTACTTC	CASSLAFGTGGSYEQYF	TRBJ2-7	TRBV7-2	TRBD1	NA	17
TGTGCCAGCAGCCCTACCTACAGGGAAATGAACACTGAAGCTTTCTTT	CASSPTYREMNTEAFF	TRBJ1-1	TRBV5-4	NA	once	16
TGTGCCAGCAGCCAAAACCGGGATCAGCCCCAGCATTTT	CASSQNRDQPQHF	TRBJ1-5	TRBV16	NA	NA	13
TGTGCCAGCAGTTTATCGTCAGGAAGCGAGCAGTACTTC	CASSLSSGSEQYF	TRBJ2-7	TRBV27	NA	NA	13
TGTGCCAGCAGCTTGGCCGTCGGGAGGGAAGCTTTCTTT	CASSLAVGREAFF	TRBJ1-1	TRBV5-4	NA	NA	13
TGTGCCTGGAGGTTTAGCGGGAACACCGGGGAGCTGTTTTTT	CAWRFSGNTGELFF	TRBJ2-2	TRBV30	NA	few	14
TGTGCCAGTAGTGGCCGGGACAGGGGGACTGAAGCTTTCTTT	CASSGRDRGTEAFF	TRBJ1-1	TRBV19	TRBD1	NA	14
TGCGCCAGCAGCTTGGAGGAGGGTTACTCTGGAAACACCATATATTTT	CASSLEEGYSGNTIYF	TRBJ1-3	TRBV5-1	NA	NA	16
TGTGCCAGCAGTTACGGGGGGTCTTACTCACCCCTCCACTTT	CASSYGGSYSPLHF	TRBJ1-6	TRBV6-5	NA	NA	14
TGTGCCAGCACGGTTGGCGGGGGGGGGCAAGAGACCCAGTACTTC	CASTVGGGGQETQYF	TRBJ2-5	TRBV28	TRBD2	NA	15
TGTGCCAGCAGGCCCATCGGACAGGGGGCGACTGAAGCTTTCTTT	CASRPIGQGATEAFF	TRBJ1-1	TRBV28	TRBD1	few	15
TGTGCCTGGAGAACGGGTAACTACGAGCAGTACTTC	CAWRTGNYEQYF	TRBJ2-7	TRBV30	NA	few	12
TGTGCCAGCAGCCAGGCCGGGACAGGGAACTATGGCTACACCTTC	CASSQAGTGNYGYTF	TRBJ1-2	TRBV14	TRBD1	NA	15
TGTGCCAGCTCACCGGGGTCTAGCGGGGGTTACGAGCAGTACTTC	CASSPGSSGGYEQYF	TRBJ2-7	TRBV18	TRBD2	NA	15
TGTGCCAGCAGAGGGGCAGGGATTTTAGGAGCTTTCTTT	CASRGAGILGAFF	TRBJ1-1	TRBV4-2	NA	NA	13
TGTGCCAGCAGCCAAGAGACAGGGGATTTTTCTAATGAAAAACTGTTTTTT	CASSQETGDFSNEKLFF	TRBJ1-4	TRBV4-2	TRBD1	once	17
TGCGCCAGCAGCAACCCTAGCGGGGGGGCAGGAGAGCAGTTCTTC	CASSNPSGGAGEQFF	TRBJ2-1	TRBV5-1	TRBD2	NA	15
TGTGCCAGCAGCTCTTTGGACAGGGAGCAAGAGACCCAGTACTTC	CASSSLDREQETQYF	TRBJ2-5	TRBV5-4	TRBD1	NA	15
TGCGCCAGCAGCCAAGGGGTCCAGGGGGGATACGAGCAGTACTTC	CASSQGVQGGYEQYF	TRBJ2-7	TRBV4-1	NA	NA	15
TGTGCCACGCAGGACAGTTTTTATGGCTACACCTTC	CATQDSFYGYTF	TRBJ1-2	TRBV27	NA	NA	12
TGTGCCAGCAGCTTAACGGCTAGCGGAGAGACCCAGTACTTC	CASSLTASGETQYF	TRBJ2-5	TRBV7-3	TRBD2	few	14
TGTGCCAGCAGGGGCCCGAACACCGGGGAGCTGTTTTTT	CASRGPNTGELFF	TRBJ2-2	TRBV12-3/TRBV12-4	NA	NA	13
TGTGCCAGCAGCCGTTTGCAGGGCGGCCCCTCGGAGAACACCGGGGAGCTGTTTTTT	CASSRLQGGPSENTGELFF	TRBJ2-2	TRBV7-9	NA	NA	19
TGTGCCAGCAGCTCCGTTTTTGACAGGGAAGCTGCTGGGGCCAACGTCCTGACTTTC	CASSSVFDREAAGANVLTF	TRBJ2-6	TRBV7-9	TRBD1	NA	19
TGCGCCAGCAGCCAGGGATGGGGGCAGGGAGGGCGAGAGACCCAGTACTTC	CASSQGWGQGGRETQYF	TRBJ2-5	TRBV4-3	NA	NA	17
TGTGCCAGCAGTTCAGGGATTAGCTTTGAGCCCCAGCATTTT	CASSSGISFEPQHF	TRBJ1-5	TRBV7-2	NA	NA	14
TGTGCCAGCAGCTTTGGAACGATACTGATTGACAGGGACTATGGCTACACCTTC	CASSFGTILIDRDYGYTF	TRBJ1-2	TRBV7-2	TRBD1	few	18
TGCGCCAGCAGCTTGTCCCTATCGGCGGACAATGAGCAGTTCTTC	CASSLSLSADNEQFF	TRBJ2-1	TRBV5-1	NA	NA	15
TGTGCCAGCAGCACTAGATCCCCCGGTGCAGCTTCTCCCTACGAGCAGTACTTC	CASSTRSPGAASPYEQYF	TRBJ2-7	TRBV7-2	NA	NA	18
TGCAGTGCTAGTACTAGCGGGGGAAGGACAGATACGCAGTATTTT	CSASTSGGRTDTQYF	TRBJ2-3	TRBV20-1	TRBD2	NA	15
TGTGCCAGCAGCTTAGCCCCAGGGGTTCCCTACAATGAGCAGTTCTTC	CASSLAPGVPYNEQFF	TRBJ2-1	TRBV11-1	NA	NA	16
TGTGCCAGCCTCATGGGGGGCTCCTACGAGCAGTACTTC	CASLMGGSYEQYF	TRBJ2-7	TRBV28	NA	NA	13
TGTGCCAGCAGCTCAGGACTAGCAGATAATGAGCAGTTCTTC	CASSSGLADNEQFF	TRBJ2-1	TRBV7-2	TRBD2	NA	14
TGTGCCAGCCAACCGGGACAGGGTTATTGGGGCTACACCTTC	CASQPGQGYWGYTF	TRBJ1-2	TRBV19	TRBD1	NA	14
TGTGCCAGTGGGACAGGGGCAATGAGGAGCAATCAGCCCCAGCATTTT	CASGTGAMRSNQPQHF	TRBJ1-5	TRBV19	TRBD1	NA	16
TGTGCCAGCAGTTCCTCAGGACTAGCGGGGAAGCAGGTGGAGACCCAGTACTTC	CASSSSGLAGKQVETQYF	TRBJ2-5	TRBV28	TRBD2	NA	18
TGTGCCAGCTCATCCCTGAACAGGGACACTGAAGCTTTCTTT	CASSSLNRDTEAFF	TRBJ1-1	TRBV18	NA	NA	14
TGTGCCAGCAGCTTGGGCCTCTCCAGGGGCACAGATACGCAGTATTTT	CASSLGLSRGTDTQYF	TRBJ2-3	TRBV7-3	NA	NA	16
TGTGCCAGCAGCTTATCGGGGGGGCAGAATGAGGAGCAGTTCTTC	CASSLSGGQNEEQFF	TRBJ2-1	TRBV7-9	TRBD2	NA	15
TGTGCTAGTGCTAATAGGAACACTGAAGCTTTCTTT	CASANRNTEAFF	TRBJ1-1	TRBV12-5	NA	NA	12
TGTGCCAGCTCTGCTGGACAGGGCGGAAATCAGCCCCAGCATTTT	CASSAGQGGNQPQHF	TRBJ1-5	TRBV18	TRBD1	NA	15
TGTGCCTGGAGTGTACAGGGGTTTGGGGAGCTGTTTTTT	CAWSVQGFGELFF	TRBJ2-2	TRBV30	TRBD1	NA	13
TGTGCCAGCAGCTATCCCCCCGGGACAACAAACACCATATATTTT	CASSYPPGTTNTIYF	TRBJ1-3	TRBV6-5	NA	NA	15
TGTGCCAGCTCACGCGACCCGGGACTAGCGGTAGAGACCCAGTACTTC	CASSRDPGLAVETQYF	TRBJ2-5	TRBV18	TRBD2	NA	16
TGTGCCAGCAGCCCCGCCCGGTGGGGGACAGGAGGGAGAGACTCTGGGGCCAACGTCCTGACTTTC	CASSPARWGTGGRDSGANVLTF	TRBJ2-6	TRBV7-3	TRBD1	once	22
TGTGCCAGCAGCCAAAAAGACAGTGATAATGAAAAACTGTTTTTT	CASSQKDSDNEKLFF	TRBJ1-4	TRBV4-2	NA	NA	15
TGTGCCAGCAGGGCAGCTCCAGGGGGCCAAGAGACCCAGTACTTC	CASRAAPGGQETQYF	TRBJ2-5	TRBV6-5	TRBD1	few	15
TGCGCCAGCAGTGAGTCGAGGACAGGGGTCTACGAGCAGTACTTC	CASSESRTGVYEQYF	TRBJ2-7	TRBV10-1	TRBD1	NA	15
TGTGCCAGCAGTGAACAGGGCTGGAGCACTGAAGCTTTCTTT	CASSEQGWSTEAFF	TRBJ1-1	TRBV2	NA	NA	14
TGTGCCAGCTCACCAGGAGGGTCCTATGGCTACACCTTC	CASSPGGSYGYTF	TRBJ1-2	TRBV18	NA	NA	13
TGTGCCAGCAGCCCCTTTGCAGGGTTGGGTGAAAAACTGTTTTTT	CASSPFAGLGEKLFF	TRBJ1-4	TRBV3-1/TRBV3-2	NA	NA	15
TGTGCCAGCAGACTTCCGGGACAGGGGGGAGTCTACACCTTC	CASRLPGQGGVYTF	TRBJ1-2	TRBV6-5	TRBD1	NA	14
TGTGCCAGCTCACCATACGGGAGGGGGCAGGCAGATACGCAGTATTTT	CASSPYGRGQADTQYF	TRBJ2-3	TRBV18	NA	NA	16
TGTGCCAGCAGCATCGGGGTTCTAGCCTACACAGATACGCAGTATTTT	CASSIGVLAYTDTQYF	TRBJ2-3	TRBV27	NA	NA	16
TGTGCCAGCAGCTTGCGACAGGGGCTAACCCAGCCCCAGCATTTT	CASSLRQGLTQPQHF	TRBJ1-5	TRBV5-8	TRBD1	NA	15